This is a list of T cell receptor beta chains from one sample in a study of blood T cell repertoires in COVID-19. The method was immunoSEQ multiplex PCR; TCRdb's version includes in-frame clones alone and lacks a portion of them. This repertoire shows more than 65,000 clones, roughly 80% found once; its top ten account for 30% to 45%. Specimen: peripheral blood. The receptor set was obtained from a woman in her 70s with acute or convalescent COVID-19. CDR3s include the opening cysteine and the closing phenylalanine or tryptophan. D genes are given only for firm matches. Size values are once, few and many counts, or a class for expanded clones, and some rows have none.

size: few
D: .
V: TRBV5-1
J: TRBJ2-2
CDR3: CASSIQAPGTGELFF
DNA: TGCGCCAGCAGCATACAGGCCCCGGGCACCGGGGAGCTGTTTTTT

size: .
D: TRBD1
V: TRBV27
J: TRBJ2-2
CDR3: CASSRGQRNTGELFF
DNA: TGTGCCAGCAGTAGGGGACAGAGGAACACCGGGGAGCTGTTTTTT

size: once
D: .
V: TRBV6-5
J: TRBJ2-2
CDR3: CASKQDRNTGELFF
DNA: TGTGCCAGCAAGCAGGACAGGAACACCGGGGAGCTGTTTTTT

size: .
D: .
V: TRBV7-9
J: TRBJ2-3
CDR3: CASSPMASTDTQYF
DNA: TGTGCCAGCAGTCCAATGGCTAGCACAGATACGCAGTATTTT

size: .
D: TRBD2
V: TRBV3-1/TRBV3-2
J: TRBJ2-7
CDR3: CASSPRGLAGGGEQYF
DNA: TGTGCCAGCAGCCCACGGGGACTAGCGGGAGGGGGTGAGCAGTACTTC

size: .
D: .
V: TRBV6-5
J: TRBJ1-6
CDR3: CASSYSPNSPLHF
DNA: TGTGCCAGCAGTTACAGCCCTAACTCACCCCTCCACTTT

size: .
D: .
V: TRBV7-9
J: TRBJ1-3
CDR3: CASSVQGQNTIYF
DNA: TGTGCCAGCAGCGTACAGGGCCAGAACACCATATATTTT

size: few
D: .
V: TRBV3-1/TRBV3-2
J: TRBJ2-1
CDR3: CASSQVRNEQFF
DNA: TGTGCCAGCAGCCAAGTTCGGAATGAGCAGTTCTTC

size: .
D: TRBD1
V: TRBV9
J: TRBJ1-2
CDR3: CASSASGQGLGGYTF
DNA: TGTGCCAGCAGCGCCTCCGGACAGGGACTTGGAGGCTACACCTTC

size: .
D: .
V: TRBV7-9
J: TRBJ1-2
CDR3: CASSLGGGDYGYTF
DNA: TGTGCCAGCAGCTTAGGAGGGGGAGACTATGGCTACACCTTC

size: .
D: .
V: TRBV15
J: TRBJ2-7
CDR3: CATSVRVTYEQYF
DNA: TGTGCCACCAGCGTCCGGGTCACCTACGAGCAGTACTTC

size: few
D: TRBD1
V: TRBV7-3
J: TRBJ2-2
CDR3: CASSPRTGGETGELFF
DNA: TGTGCCAGCAGCCCTCGGACAGGGGGCGAAACCGGGGAGCTGTTTTTT

size: once
D: TRBD1
V: TRBV18
J: TRBJ2-4
CDR3: CASSPGQGKNIQYF
DNA: TGTGCCAGCTCACCCGGACAGGGGAAAAACATTCAGTACTTC